This TCR beta chain was sequenced during a study of blood T cell repertoires in COVID-19. Across the study: Some COVID-19 samples were acute and others convalescent; all came from the United States, Italy and Spain. PBMCs, B-cell-depleted T cells, or T cells were the source of the cDNA or gDNA that made up the material.

In the study's own analysis: By means of reference gene primer amplification, nucleated cell counts were estimated. TCRdb keeps only in-frame clones here, not all; method: immunoSEQ multiplex PCR. V, J and clone size are those of that table, while D and trimming were read from the DNA. The sample shows about 87,000 clones, 85% to 90% of them seen only once. This CDR3 comprises 16 residues. V was pared by 0 bases and J by 3 bases, with 16 bases between. Germline lookup yields CDR1 SGHRS and CDR2 YFSETQ. The V and J genes are TRBV5-1 and TRBJ2-7, with D possibly matching TRBD2 (7 bases). The specimen sequenced was peripheral blood. The clonotype comes from a man aged 40-49 years with acute or convalescent COVID-19. CDR3 in amino acids: CASSLASGDIFYEQYF. Here the CDR3 DNA reads TGCGCCAGCAGCTTGGCCAGCGGGGACATTTTCTACGAGCAGTACTTC.